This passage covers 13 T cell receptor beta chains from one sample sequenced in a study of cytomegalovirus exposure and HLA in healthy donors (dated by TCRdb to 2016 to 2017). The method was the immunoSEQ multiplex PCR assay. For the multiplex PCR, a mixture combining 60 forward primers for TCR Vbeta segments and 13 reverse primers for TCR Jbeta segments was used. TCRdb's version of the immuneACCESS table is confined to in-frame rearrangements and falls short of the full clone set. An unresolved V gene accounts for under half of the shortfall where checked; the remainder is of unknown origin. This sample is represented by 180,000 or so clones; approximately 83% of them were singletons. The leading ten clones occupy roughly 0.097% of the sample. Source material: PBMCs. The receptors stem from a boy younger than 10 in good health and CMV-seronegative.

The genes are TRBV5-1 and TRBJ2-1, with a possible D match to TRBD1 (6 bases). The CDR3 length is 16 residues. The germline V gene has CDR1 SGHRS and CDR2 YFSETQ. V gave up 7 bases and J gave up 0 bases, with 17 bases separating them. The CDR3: CASRNSGHASYNEQFF. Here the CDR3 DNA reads TGCGCCAGCCGCAATTCGGGACACGCCTCCTACAATGAGCAGTTCTTC.

Here the CDR3 DNA reads TGTGCCAGCAGCCTGGGACAGCCGGGCACCTACGAGCAGTACTTC. This translates into CASSLGQPGTYEQYF. The rearrangement joins TRBV7-6 to TRBJ2-7; 7 bases match TRBD1. Germline V gives CDR1 SGHVS, CDR2 FNYEAQ. The CDR3 covers 15 residues. V dropped 5 bases and J dropped 2; count of bases not matched to a gene: 9. Full variable domain (outside the CDR3, taken from reference TRBV7-6 and TRBJ2-7): GAGVSQSPRYKVTKRGQDVALRCDPISGHVSLYWYRQALGQGPEFLTYFNYEAQQDKSGLPNDRFSAERPEGSISTLTIQRTEQRDSAMYRCASSLGQPGTYEQYFGPGTRLTVT.

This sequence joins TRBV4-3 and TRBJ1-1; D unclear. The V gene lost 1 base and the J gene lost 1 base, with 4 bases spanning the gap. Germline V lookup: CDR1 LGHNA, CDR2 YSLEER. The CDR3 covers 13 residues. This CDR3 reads CASSQGRNTEAFF. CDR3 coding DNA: TGCGCCAGCAGCCAAGGCAGGAACACTGAAGCTTTCTTT.

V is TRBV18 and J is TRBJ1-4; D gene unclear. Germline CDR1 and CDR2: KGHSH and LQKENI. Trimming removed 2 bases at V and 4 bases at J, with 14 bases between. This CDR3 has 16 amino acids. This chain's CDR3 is CASSPSKQLYNEKLFF. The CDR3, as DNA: TGTGCCAGCTCACCATCTAAACAGCTTTATAATGAAAAACTGTTTTTT.

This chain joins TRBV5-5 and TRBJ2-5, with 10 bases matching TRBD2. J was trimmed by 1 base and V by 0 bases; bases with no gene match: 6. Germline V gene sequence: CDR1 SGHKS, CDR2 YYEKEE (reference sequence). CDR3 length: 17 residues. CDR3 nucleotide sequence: TGTGCCAGCAGCTTGGCCCATAGCGGGGGGATCCAAGAGACCCAGTACTTC. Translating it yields CASSLAHSGGIQETQYF. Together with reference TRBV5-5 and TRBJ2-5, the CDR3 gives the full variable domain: DAGVTQSPTHLIKTRGQQVTLRCSPISGHKSVSWYQQVLGQGPQFIFQYYEKEERGRGNFPDRFSARQFPNYSSELNVNALLLGDSALYLCASSLAHSGGIQETQYFGPGTRLLVL.

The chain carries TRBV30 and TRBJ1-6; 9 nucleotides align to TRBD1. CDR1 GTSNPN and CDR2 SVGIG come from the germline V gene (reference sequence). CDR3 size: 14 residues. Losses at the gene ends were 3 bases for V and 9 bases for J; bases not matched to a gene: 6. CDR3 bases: TGTGCCTGGAGCGTGGGGACAGGGAGTTCACCCCTCCACTTT. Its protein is CAWSVGTGSSPLHF.

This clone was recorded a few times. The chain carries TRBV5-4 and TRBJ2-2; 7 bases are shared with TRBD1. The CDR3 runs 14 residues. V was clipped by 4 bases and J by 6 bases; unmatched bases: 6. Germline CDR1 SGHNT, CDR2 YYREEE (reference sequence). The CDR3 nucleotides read TGTGCCAGCAGCAGCCAGGGGGTCTCCGGGGAGCTGTTTTTT. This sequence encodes CASSSQGVSGELFF.

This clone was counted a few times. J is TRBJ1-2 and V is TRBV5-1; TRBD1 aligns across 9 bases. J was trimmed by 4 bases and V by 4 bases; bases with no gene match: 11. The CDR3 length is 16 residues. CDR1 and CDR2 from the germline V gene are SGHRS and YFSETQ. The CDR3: CASSRTSGTGSYGYTF. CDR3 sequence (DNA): TGCGCCAGCAGCAGGACATCCGGGACAGGGTCCTATGGCTACACCTTC.

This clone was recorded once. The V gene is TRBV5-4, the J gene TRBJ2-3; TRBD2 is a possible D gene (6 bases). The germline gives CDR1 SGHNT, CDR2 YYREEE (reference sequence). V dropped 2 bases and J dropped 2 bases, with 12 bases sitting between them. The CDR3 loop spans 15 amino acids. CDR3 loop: CASSFGTRYTDTQYF. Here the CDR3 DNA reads TGTGCCAGCAGCTTCGGGACTCGTTACACAGATACGCAGTATTTT.

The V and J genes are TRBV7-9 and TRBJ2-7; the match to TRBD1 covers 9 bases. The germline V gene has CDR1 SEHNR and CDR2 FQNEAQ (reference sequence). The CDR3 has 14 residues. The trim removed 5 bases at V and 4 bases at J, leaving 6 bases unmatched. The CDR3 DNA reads TGTGCCAGCAGCGGGGACAGGGCCATTTACGAGCAGTACTTC. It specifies CASSGDRAIYEQYF.

As DNA, the CDR3 is TGTGCCAGCAGCCCGGGGACAGGGGTAGGCTATGGCTACACCTTC. Amino acid sequence: CASSPGTGVGYGYTF. The chain employs TRBV5-4 and TRBJ1-2; the match to TRBD1 covers 10 bases. V lost 4 bases and J lost 4; bases outside the gene matches: 7. Germline CDR1 reads SGHNT; CDR2 reads YYREEE (reference sequence). This CDR3 contains 15 residues.

The CDR3 DNA is TGTGCCAGCTCACCAGACAACACAGATACGCAGTATTTT. It yields the protein CASSPDNTDTQYF. This chain joins TRBV18 and TRBJ2-3; D ambiguous. The V gene's germline CDR1 is KGHSH and CDR2 LQKENI. CDR3 length: 13 residues. The V end was cut by 2 bases, the J end by 2 bases, with 5 bases between.

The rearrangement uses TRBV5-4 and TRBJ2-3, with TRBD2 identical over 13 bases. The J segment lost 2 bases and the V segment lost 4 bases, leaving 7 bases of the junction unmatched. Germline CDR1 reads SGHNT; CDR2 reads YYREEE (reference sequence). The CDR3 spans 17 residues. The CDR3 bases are TGTGCCAGCAGCGTCGGACTAGCGGGGGCCAACACAGATACGCAGTATTTT. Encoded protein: CASSVGLAGANTDTQYF.